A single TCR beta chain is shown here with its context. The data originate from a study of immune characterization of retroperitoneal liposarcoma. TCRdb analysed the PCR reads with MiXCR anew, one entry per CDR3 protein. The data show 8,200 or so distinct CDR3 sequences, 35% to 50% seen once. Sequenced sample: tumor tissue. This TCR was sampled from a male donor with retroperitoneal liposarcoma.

CDR3 region: CASRSSTGPTGYTF. CDR3 bases: TGTGCCAGCCGATCCTCGACAGGCCCGACGGGCTACACCTTC. The chain employs TRBV6-1 and TRBJ1-2; perhaps TRBD1 as D (6 bases). V was shortened by 8 bases and J by 8 bases, with 21 bases between the two germline ends. CDR3 length: 14 residues. Germline-derived CDR1 and CDR2 are MNHNS and SASEGT.